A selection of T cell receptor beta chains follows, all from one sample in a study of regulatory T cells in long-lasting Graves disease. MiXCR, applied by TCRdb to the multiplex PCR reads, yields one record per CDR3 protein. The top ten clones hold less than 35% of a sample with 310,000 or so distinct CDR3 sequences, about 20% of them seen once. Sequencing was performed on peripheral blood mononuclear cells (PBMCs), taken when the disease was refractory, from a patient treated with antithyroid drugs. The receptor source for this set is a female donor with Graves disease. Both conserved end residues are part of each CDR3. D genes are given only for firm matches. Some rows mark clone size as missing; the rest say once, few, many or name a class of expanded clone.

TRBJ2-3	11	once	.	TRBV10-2	CASRVEGTQYF	TGCGCCAGCAGGGTGGAGGGAACGCAGTATTTT
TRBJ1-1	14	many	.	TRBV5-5	CASSAGPRSLEAFF	TGTGCCAGCAGCGCGGGACCGAGGTCTCTTGAAGCTTTCTTT
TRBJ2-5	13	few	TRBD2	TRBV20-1	CSAAGVGLETQYF	TGCAGTGCGGCGGGGGTCGGGTTAGAGACCCAGTACTTC
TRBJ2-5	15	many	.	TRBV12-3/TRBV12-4	CASSSQQGGGETQYF	TGTGCCAGCAGTTCCCAACAGGGAGGAGGGGAGACCCAGTACTTC
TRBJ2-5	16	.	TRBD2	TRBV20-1	CSASPLNGRFQETQYF	TGCAGTGCTAGTCCCCTTAACGGGAGGTTTCAAGAGACCCAGTACTTC
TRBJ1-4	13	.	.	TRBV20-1	CSASRGGGEKLFF	TGCAGTGCTAGCCGGGGGGGAGGTGAAAAACTGTTTTTT
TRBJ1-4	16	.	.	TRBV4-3	CASSQGVPPANEKLFF	TGCGCCAGCAGCCAAGGGGTCCCGCCAGCTAATGAAAAACTGTTTTTT
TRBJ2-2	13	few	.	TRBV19	CASVVEGTGELFF	TGTGCCAGTGTTGTGGAGGGCACCGGGGAGCTGTTTTTT
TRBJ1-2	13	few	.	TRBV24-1	CATSDFGGNGYTF	TGTGCCACCAGTGATTTTGGGGGGAATGGCTACACCTTC
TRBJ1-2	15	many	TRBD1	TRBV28	CASSFRGSGIYGYTF	TGTGCCAGCAGTTTCAGGGGGAGCGGTATCTATGGCTACACCTTC
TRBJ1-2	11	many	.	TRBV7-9	CASSLTYGYTF	TGTGCCAGCAGCTTGACCTATGGCTACACCTTC
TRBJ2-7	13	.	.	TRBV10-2	CASRPREYYEQYF	TGCGCCAGCAGACCCCGGGAGTACTACGAGCAGTACTTC
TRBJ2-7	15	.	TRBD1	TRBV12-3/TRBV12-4	CASSHIVTGYYEQYF	TGTGCCAGCAGTCATATAGTGACAGGGTACTACGAGCAGTACTTC
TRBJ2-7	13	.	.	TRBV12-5	CASGLWPSYEQYF	TGTGCTAGTGGTTTGTGGCCCTCCTACGAGCAGTACTTC
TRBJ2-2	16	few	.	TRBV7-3	CASSLAKARGSGELFF	TGTGCCAGCAGCCTGGCGAAGGCACGGGGGAGCGGGGAGCTGTTTTTT
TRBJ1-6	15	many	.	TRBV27	CASSLSWGLSSPLHF	TGTGCCAGCAGTTTATCATGGGGGCTGTCTTCACCCCTCCACTTT
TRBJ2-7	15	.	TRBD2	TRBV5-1	CASSLLTSGSYEQYF	TGCGCCAGCAGCCTCCTGACTAGCGGAAGCTACGAGCAGTACTTC
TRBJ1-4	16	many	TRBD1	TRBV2	CASRWTGGASNEKLFF	TGTGCCAGCAGGTGGACAGGGGGCGCGTCGAATGAAAAACTGTTTTTT
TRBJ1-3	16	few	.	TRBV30	CAWSPLGVNSGNTIYF	TGTGCCTGGAGTCCCCTCGGGGTCAACTCTGGAAACACCATATATTTT
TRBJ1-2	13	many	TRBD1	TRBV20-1	CSARRTGGGGYTF	TGCAGTGCTAGAAGAACAGGGGGAGGTGGCTACACCTTC
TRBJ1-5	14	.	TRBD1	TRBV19	CASSTMGQNQPQHF	TGTGCCAGTAGTACAATGGGACAGAATCAGCCCCAGCATTTT
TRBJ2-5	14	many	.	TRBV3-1	CASSQETSSETQYF	TGTGCCAGCAGCCAGGAGACTAGTTCGGAGACCCAGTACTTC
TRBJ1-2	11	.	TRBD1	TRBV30	CAWSRDRGYTF	TGTGCCTGGAGTAGGGACAGGGGGTACACCTTC
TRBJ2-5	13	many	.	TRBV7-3	CASSRGSQETQYF	TGTGCCAGCAGCCGGGGTTCCCAAGAGACCCAGTACTTC
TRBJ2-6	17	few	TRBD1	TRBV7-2	CASSRESTGVGANVLTF	TGTGCCAGCAGCAGAGAATCTACAGGGGTTGGGGCCAACGTCCTGACTTTC
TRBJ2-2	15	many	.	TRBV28	CASSLRGSDTGELFF	TGTGCCAGCAGTTTGAGGGGGTCGGACACCGGGGAGCTGTTTTTT
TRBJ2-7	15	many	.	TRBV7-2	CASSLGPGPTAEQYF	TGTGCCAGCAGCTTAGGGCCGGGCCCTACGGCCGAGCAGTACTTC
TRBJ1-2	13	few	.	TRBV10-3	CAISDEGAYGYTF	TGTGCCATCAGTGACGAGGGCGCCTATGGCTACACCTTC
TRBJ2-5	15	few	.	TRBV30	CAWSKNSADGETQYF	TGTGCCTGGTCCAAAAACTCGGCAGACGGAGAGACCCAGTACTTC
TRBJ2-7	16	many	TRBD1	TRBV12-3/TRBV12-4	CASSPTRRQGSYEQYF	TGTGCCAGCAGTCCTACCCGTAGACAGGGCTCCTACGAGCAGTACTTC
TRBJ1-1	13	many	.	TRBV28	CASSWGFQGEAFF	TGTGCCAGCAGTTGGGGGTTTCAGGGTGAAGCTTTCTTT
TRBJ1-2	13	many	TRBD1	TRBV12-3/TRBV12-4	CASSLGTGTGYTF	TGTGCCAGCAGCCTAGGGACAGGGACTGGCTACACCTTC
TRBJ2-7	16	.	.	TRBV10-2	CASSEIPFPLSYEQYF	TGCGCCAGCAGTGAGATTCCTTTCCCTCTTTCCTACGAGCAGTACTTC
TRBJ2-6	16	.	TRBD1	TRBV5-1	CATMTGPLSGANVLTF	TGTGCCACCATGACAGGGCCTCTCTCTGGGGCCAACGTCCTGACTTTC
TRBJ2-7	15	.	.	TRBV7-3	CASSLTPDPAHEQYF	TGTGCCAGCAGCTTAACTCCTGATCCGGCCCACGAGCAGTACTTC
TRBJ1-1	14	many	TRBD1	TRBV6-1	CASSAGTANTEAFF	TGTGCCAGCAGTGCTGGGACAGCGAACACTGAAGCTTTCTTT
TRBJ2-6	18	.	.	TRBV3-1	CASSRMTETHSGANVLTF	TGTGCCAGCAGCCGAATGACAGAGACACACTCTGGGGCCAACGTCCTGACTTTC
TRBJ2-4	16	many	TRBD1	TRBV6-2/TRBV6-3	CASSDPSGGAKNIQYF	TGTGCCAGCAGTGATCCCTCAGGGGGAGCCAAAAACATTCAGTACTTC
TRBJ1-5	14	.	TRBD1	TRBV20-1	CSAIGGHSNQPQHF	TGCAGTGCTATAGGGGGCCATAGCAATCAGCCCCAGCATTTT
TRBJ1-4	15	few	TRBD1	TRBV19	CASSTWTGGGEKLFF	TGTGCCAGTAGTACATGGACAGGGGGAGGGGAAAAACTGTTTTTT
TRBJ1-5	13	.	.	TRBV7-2	CASSLIVSQPQHF	TGTGCCAGCAGCTTAATCGTTAGTCAGCCCCAGCATTTT
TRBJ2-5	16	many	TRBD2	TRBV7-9	CASSTLRLAGQETQYF	TGTGCCAGCAGCACCCTAAGACTAGCGGGCCAAGAGACCCAGTACTTC
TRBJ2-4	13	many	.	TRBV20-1	CSASTGSGNIQYF	TGCAGTGCTAGTACTGGGAGTGGGAACATTCAGTACTTC
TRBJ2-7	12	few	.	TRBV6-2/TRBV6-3	CASSSLLYEQYF	TGTGCCAGCAGTTCCTTACTCTACGAGCAGTACTTC
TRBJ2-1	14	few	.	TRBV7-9	CASSGGLLDNEQFF	TGTGCCAGCAGCGGGGGACTCTTAGACAATGAGCAGTTCTTC
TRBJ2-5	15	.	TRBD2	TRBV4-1	CASSQSGTSQETQYF	TGCGCCAGCAGCCAGTCCGGGACTAGCCAAGAGACCCAGTACTTC
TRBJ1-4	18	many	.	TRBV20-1	CSARDWRGLLGGNEKLFF	TGCAGTGCTAGAGATTGGAGGGGACTCCTAGGCGGTAATGAAAAACTGTTTTTT
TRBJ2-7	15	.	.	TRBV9	CAGSAAAGLSYEQYF	TGTGCCGGCAGCGCTGCGGCAGGGTTATCGTACGAGCAGTACTTC
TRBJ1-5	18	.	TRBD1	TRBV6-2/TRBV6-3	CASSYWTGGSYSNQPQHF	TGTGCCAGCAGTTACTGGACAGGGGGGTCTTATAGCAATCAGCCCCAGCATTTT
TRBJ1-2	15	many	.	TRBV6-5	CASSYGQGANYGYTF	TGTGCCAGCAGTTACGGGCAGGGAGCTAACTATGGCTACACCTTC
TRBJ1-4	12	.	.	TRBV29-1	CSVGDTPTKLFF	TGCAGCGTTGGGGACACCCCCACGAAACTGTTTTTT
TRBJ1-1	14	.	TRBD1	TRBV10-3	CAISGDREYTEAFF	TGTGCCATCAGTGGGGACAGGGAATACACTGAAGCTTTCTTT